This note documents a single T cell receptor beta chain sequence. What it binds is unknown. The sample is drawn from a study of cytomegalovirus exposure and HLA in healthy donors. The method was immunoSEQ multiplex PCR; TCRdb's version includes in-frame clones alone and lacks a portion of them. The profile shows 250,000 to 300,000 clones, around 87% of them singletons. Broader study findings: Published work reported that the classifier diagnosed cytomegalovirus status with high specificity and sensitivity. The authors listed some 150 TCR beta chains as cytomegalovirus-associated. Subsequent analysis found a tendency for first-cohort TCR clusters to co-occur within the 120 or so validation repertoires.

The sequencing sample was made of PBMCs. This receptor was taken from a woman under 30 in good health and CMV-seronegative.

The CDR3 bases are TGTGCCAGCAGCTGGACAGCCCTGGGGAATGAGCAGTTCTTC. Translating gives CASSWTALGNEQFF. The chain joins TRBV7-9 to TRBJ2-1, with a possible D match to TRBD1 (6 bases). The CDR3 is 14 amino acids. The ends were cut back, 4 bases at V and 7 bases at J, with 14 bases in the middle. Germline-derived CDR1 and CDR2 are SEHNR and FQNEAQ (reference sequence).